This T cell receptor beta chain was recovered during a study of identical twins. The ends were cut back, 5 bases at V and 3 bases at J, with 17 bases in the middle. The CDR3 length is 16 residues. TCRdb re-called the 5' RACE reads with MiXCR, one entry per CDR3 protein. The sample records under 800,000 distinct CDR3 sequences, 21% being singletons. In addition, the sample was reused for a study of T cells expressing NK-cell markers.

The TCR sequence derives from a woman under 30 in good health. Material: PBMCs. The chain is built from TRBV12-3 or TRBV12-4 and TRBJ2-1; perhaps D is TRBD1 or TRBD2 (6 bases each). The CDR3 spells CASSLRGRGYYNEQFF. In DNA form, the CDR3 reads TGTGCCAGCAGTCTGCGGGGCAGGGGATACTACAATGAGCAGTTCTTC.